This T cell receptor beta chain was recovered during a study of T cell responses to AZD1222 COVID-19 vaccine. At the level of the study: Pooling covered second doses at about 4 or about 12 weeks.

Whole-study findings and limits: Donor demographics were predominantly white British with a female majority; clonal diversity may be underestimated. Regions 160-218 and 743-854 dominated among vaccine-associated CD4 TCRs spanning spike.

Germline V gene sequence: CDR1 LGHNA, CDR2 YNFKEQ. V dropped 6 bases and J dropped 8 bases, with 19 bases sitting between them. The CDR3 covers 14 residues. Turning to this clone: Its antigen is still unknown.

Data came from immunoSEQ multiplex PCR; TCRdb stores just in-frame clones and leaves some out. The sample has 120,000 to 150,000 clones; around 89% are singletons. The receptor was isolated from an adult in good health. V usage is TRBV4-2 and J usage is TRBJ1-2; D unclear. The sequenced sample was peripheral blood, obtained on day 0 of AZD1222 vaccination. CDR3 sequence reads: CASSPAGVKGGYTF. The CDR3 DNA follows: TGTGCCAGCAGTCCCGCGGGCGTTAAAGGAGGCTACACCTTC.